This TCR beta chain derives from a study of T cells in Graves' hyperthyroidism and ophthalmopathy. This clonotype came up a few times. The PBMCs were taken from less than 11 ml of fresh peripheral blood. In germline, CDR1 is SGDLS, CDR2 YYNGEE. V was trimmed by 1 base and J by 1 base, leaving 5 bases between them. The CDR3 sequence is 13 residues long. Template material for amplifying TCR beta CDR3 regions consisted of RNA transcripts. Primed by the HTBI set, a first-round RT-PCR was run on the TCR CDR3. In TCRdb, the multiplex PCR reads were re-called with MiXCR into one record per CDR3 protein. Of around 420,000 distinct CDR3 sequences listed, roughly an eighth are singletons.

The sequence was collected from a woman under 30 with Graves' hyperthyroidism. The specimen was blood. This sequence joins TRBV9 and TRBJ1-1; unclear D gene. The CDR3 DNA reads TGTGCCAGCAGCGTACATAAGAACACTGAAGCTTTCTTT. Translating gives CASSVHKNTEAFF.